The clone carrying this TCR beta chain came up many times. The antigen remains undetermined. Time point denoted: newly diagnosed GD, antithyroid drugs for less than 3 months. PBMC RNA was the source of the TCR library. For TCR beta, libraries came from iRepertoire HTBI primers and Arm-PCR of CDR3 regions. TCRdb passed the multiplex PCR reads through MiXCR, listing each CDR3 protein once. The sample carries about 530,000 distinct CDR3 sequences, 16% recorded once. The sample is drawn from a study of regulatory T cells in long-lasting Graves disease. Findings and caveats of the study: Persistent disease preferred TRBV28, TRBJ1-2 and TRBJ2-5; new disease, TRBV20-1 and TRBJ2-1.

J was trimmed by 10 bases and V by 6 bases; bases with no gene match: 13. Looked up from germline, CDR1 is SGHVS and CDR2 is FQNEAQ. The CDR3 length is 14 residues. This sample was also put to use in a study of T cells in Graves' hyperthyroidism and ophthalmopathy. That paper adds: Investigators excluded patients with uncontrolled infection, other autoimmune disease, pregnancy or lactation. When the TCR CDR3 underwent first-round RT-PCR, the HTBI primer set was used.

The source was peripheral blood mononuclear cells (PBMCs), collected at new diagnosis, from a patient treated with antithyroid drugs. This TCR was recovered from a woman aged 40-60 years with Graves disease. This sequence joins TRBV7-8 and TRBJ2-3; 7 bases line up with TRBD1. The CDR3 DNA reads TGTGCCAGCAGTTCCGGGACAGCTCACATTGCGCAGTATTTT. It specifies CASSSGTAHIAQYF. Full variable domain (outside the CDR3, taken from reference TRBV7-8 and TRBJ2-3): GAGVSQSPRYKVAKRGQDVALRCDPISGHVSLFWYQQALGQGPEFLTYFQNEAQLDKSGLPSDRFFAERPEGSVSTLKIQRTQQEDSAVYLCASSSGTAHIAQYFGPGTRLTVL.